The T cell receptor beta chain under discussion was sequenced for a study of radiotherapy plus CTLA-4 blockade in lung cancer. Study-level findings and limits: According to reports, early shifts in blood T cell clones, alongside interferon-beta, forecast response most accurately.

Assay used: immunoSEQ multiplex PCR; TCRdb lists only in-frame clones, some missing. The sample includes about 46,000 clones, about 77% seen only once; the top ten take about 2.2%. Details on this clone: Its antigen is unknown.

Germline loops: CDR1 SGDLS, CDR2 YYNGEE. V dropped 0 bases and J dropped 2 bases, with 6 bases sitting between them. The CDR3 consists of 14 residues. Sequenced here: peripheral blood, sampled from a patient treated with radiotherapy plus ipilimumab. The gene calls are TRBV9 and TRBJ1-5; TRBD1 is a possible D gene (6 bases). This clonotype was sampled from a human donor with non-small cell lung cancer whose response to radiotherapy plus ipilimumab could not be evaluated. The CDR3 loop is CASSVGGRNQPQHF. In DNA form, the CDR3 reads TGTGCCAGCAGCGTAGGGGGGCGCAATCAGCCCCAGCATTTT.